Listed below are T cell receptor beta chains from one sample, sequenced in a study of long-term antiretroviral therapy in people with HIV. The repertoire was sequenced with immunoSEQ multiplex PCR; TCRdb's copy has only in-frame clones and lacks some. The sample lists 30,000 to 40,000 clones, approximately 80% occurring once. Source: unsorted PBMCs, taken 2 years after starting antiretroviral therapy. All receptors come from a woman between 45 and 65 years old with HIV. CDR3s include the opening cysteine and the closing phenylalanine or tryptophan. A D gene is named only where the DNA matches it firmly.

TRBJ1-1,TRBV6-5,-,TGTGCCAGTAACGGCCCCAGGGGTGAAGCTTTCTTT,CASNGPRGEAFF
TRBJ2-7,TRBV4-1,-,TGCGCCAGCAGCCAAGTAAGGGGGGACATTTACGAGCAGTACTTC,CASSQVRGDIYEQYF
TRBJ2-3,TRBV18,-,TGTGCCAGCTCACCAGCGGGCGATAGCACAGATACGCAGTATTTT,CASSPAGDSTDTQYF
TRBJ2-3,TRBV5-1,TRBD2,TGCGCCAGCAGCTTGTCGCGGGGGGGCCGAGATACGCAGTATTTT,CASSLSRGGRDTQYF
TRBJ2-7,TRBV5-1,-,TGCGCCAGCGGTTGGTCGACCTACGAGCAGTACTTC,CASGWSTYEQYF
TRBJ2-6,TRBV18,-,TGTGCCAGCTCACCATATGAAAACTCTGGGGCCAACGTCCTGACTTTC,CASSPYENSGANVLTF
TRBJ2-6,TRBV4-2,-,TGTGCCAGCAGCCAAGATAGGGATAGCTCTGGGGCCAACGTCCTGACTTTC,CASSQDRDSSGANVLTF
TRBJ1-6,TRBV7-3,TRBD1,TGTGCCAGCAGACCTCCGGGACAGAGAGATTCACCCCTCCACTTT,CASRPPGQRDSPLHF
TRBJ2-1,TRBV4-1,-,TGCGCCAGCAGCCCGACCCCAACTGATACAAGCTACAATGAGCAGTTCTTC,CASSPTPTDTSYNEQFF
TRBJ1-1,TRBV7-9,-,TGTGCCAGCTCCAAGGGGGGCAGGGAAGCTTTCTTT,CASSKGGREAFF